Sequencing of this T cell receptor beta chain was carried out in a study of human T cells and chemical hapten exposure. The CDR3 is made up of 13 amino acids. V lost 2 bases and J 13 bases, leaving 16 bases between the germline ends. In germline, CDR1 is SNHLY, CDR2 FYNNEI. The table lists this clonotype with many counts. A single record per CDR3 protein comes from TCRdb applying MiXCR to the RACE reads. The sample includes around 100,000 distinct CDR3 sequences, about 11% seen only once; the top ten take roughly 3.3%. Time point here: patch test 1, 2 weeks after DPC sensitization. The treatment denotes: therapeutic diphenylcyclopropenone sensitization with weekly scalp DPC. Prior to application of each patch test, blood was drawn.

The starting material was whole blood, obtained in connection with sensitization to the hapten diphenylcyclopropenone (DPC). J is TRBJ2-3 and V is TRBV2; possible D gene TRBD2, 5 bases. This TCR derives from a woman in her forties with alopecia areata. Some clones in this sample may be carry-over from other donors' samples. The CDR3 sequence: CASSEWDLAIKYF. The DNA of the CDR3 is TGTGCCAGCAGTGAATGGGATCTAGCTATCAAGTATTTT.